This is a list of T cell receptor beta chains from one sample in a study of OX40 agonist ivuxolimab in advanced cancers. Libraries were prepared by immunoSEQ multiplex PCR; TCRdb keeps only in-frame clonotypes and omits some of them. Altogether about 25,000 clones are present, just over 85% being singletons, with the ten largest covering approximately 16%. The input for sequencing was CD4+ or CD8+ T cells sorted from blood, taken in a trial of the OX40 agonist ivuxolimab. All receptors derive from an adult with an advanced solid tumor such as melanoma, head and neck, liver or kidney cancer. The CDR3 runs from the conserved cysteine through the conserved F or W. A D gene is named only where the DNA matches it firmly. Not all rows give a size; the values are once, few, many and, for expanded clones, a class.

size,J,V,D,DNA,CDR3
.,TRBJ2-2,TRBV12-5,.,TGTGCTAGTGGGGGCGGGGACTCCCGGATGACCGGGGAGCTGTTTTTT,CASGGGDSRMTGELFF
.,TRBJ2-1,TRBV7-2,TRBD1,TGTGCCAGCAGACCAACGGGACAGGGCGAAAACGACAATGAGCAGTTCTTC,CASRPTGQGENDNEQFF
.,TRBJ1-4,TRBV2,.,TGTGCCAGCGGGAGCTTAAGGGAAAAACTGTTTTTT,CASGSLREKLFF
few,TRBJ2-4,TRBV6-6,.,TGTGCCAGCAGTACCCCTAAAAACATTCAGTACTTC,CASSTPKNIQYF
medium-sized,TRBJ2-3,TRBV28,TRBD1,TGTGCCAGCAGTTTCCCCTCGACAGGGTCGGGGAACACAGATACGCAGTATTTT,CASSFPSTGSGNTDTQYF
.,TRBJ2-2,TRBV6-4,TRBD2,TGTGCCAGCAGTGAGAGGGGACTAGCGGGAGTCACCGGGGAGCTGTTTTTT,CASSERGLAGVTGELFF
.,TRBJ2-1,TRBV5-4,TRBD1,TGTGCCAGCAGCCCTGACAGGGTACACAATGAGCAGTTCTTC,CASSPDRVHNEQFF
.,TRBJ1-4,TRBV7-9,.,TGTGCCAGCAGCTTGTCAGGTTATTCTAATGAAAAACTGTTTTTT,CASSLSGYSNEKLFF
.,TRBJ1-1,TRBV4-1,.,TGCGCCAGCAGCCAAGCGGGGGCTGGGACTGAAGCTTTCTTT,CASSQAGAGTEAFF
.,TRBJ1-5,TRBV19,TRBD1,TGTGCCAGTATACCACATTGGCAGGGGGGTAATCAGCCCCAGCATTTT,CASIPHWQGGNQPQHF
.,TRBJ1-1,TRBV4-1,TRBD1,TGCGCCAGCAGCCAGCCGACAGGGATTAACACTGAAGCTTTCTTT,CASSQPTGINTEAFF
.,TRBJ2-1,TRBV30,.,TGTGCCTGGAGTGTGGGGGGAGGTCCCGCCAGGGAGCAGTTCTTC,CAWSVGGGPAREQFF
.,TRBJ2-1,TRBV4-1,TRBD2,TGCGCCAGCAGCCAAGTGGGGACTAGCGGGGGGGCAGGGAATGAGCAGTTCTTC,CASSQVGTSGGAGNEQFF
.,TRBJ2-1,TRBV5-8,.,TGTGCCAGCAGAGAAGTGCCAGGGGCACCCAACAATGAGCAGTTCTTC,CASREVPGAPNNEQFF
.,TRBJ2-3,TRBV27,.,TGTGCCAGCAGTTTAGGGGTTCGCACAGATACGCAGTATTTT,CASSLGVRTDTQYF
.,TRBJ2-5,TRBV9,.,TGTGCCAGCAGCGTAGGACTTACCCAAGAGACCCAGTACTTC,CASSVGLTQETQYF
.,TRBJ2-1,TRBV4-1,TRBD2,TGCGCCAGCAGCCGGCGGATTGCGGGGGGGCCGAATGAGCAGTTCTTC,CASSRRIAGGPNEQFF
.,TRBJ2-1,TRBV7-3,TRBD2,TGTGCCAGCAGCTTAGACGGGACTAGTTTAAACAATGAGCAGTTCTTC,CASSLDGTSLNNEQFF
.,TRBJ1-6,TRBV19,TRBD1,TGTGCCAGTAGTATGGACAGGGGCGATTCACCCCTCCACTTT,CASSMDRGDSPLHF
.,TRBJ2-3,TRBV27,TRBD2,TGTGCCAGCAGCTTGCGGGAGGGCCCGGATACGCAGTATTTT,CASSLREGPDTQYF
once,TRBJ1-6,TRBV19,TRBD1,TGTGCCAGTAGTACCAGTCCCGGACAGGATTATAATTCACCCCTCCACTTT,CASSTSPGQDYNSPLHF
.,TRBJ1-5,TRBV27,.,TGTGCCAGCAGAAGGGGAAGCAATCAGCCCCAGCATTTT,CASRRGSNQPQHF
once,TRBJ1-1,TRBV20-1,.,TGCAGTGCACAGAGGAGGACAGAAGCTTTCTTT,CSAQRRTEAFF
.,TRBJ2-3,TRBV18,.,TGTGCCAGCTCAAAATACACAGATACGCAGTATTTT,CASSKYTDTQYF
medium-sized,TRBJ1-1,TRBV7-3,.,TGTGCCAGCAGCTTACTGGACAGCATGAACACTGAAGCTTTCTTT,CASSLLDSMNTEAFF
.,TRBJ1-3,TRBV28,.,TGTGCCAGCAGTTTATTCCAGGACAGCACACGAAACACCATATATTTT,CASSLFQDSTRNTIYF
.,TRBJ2-7,TRBV6-1,.,TGTGCCACCCTAGCCTACGAGCAGTACTTC,CATLAYEQYF
.,TRBJ2-7,TRBV15,TRBD1,TGTGCCACCAGCAGAGAAGGTTTCGGGACAGGGGAGTCCTACGAGCAGTACTTC,CATSREGFGTGESYEQYF
.,TRBJ2-3,TRBV15,.,TGTGCCACCAGCACCGGACCGTGGGCAGCCACAGATACGCAGTATTTT,CATSTGPWAATDTQYF
.,TRBJ1-5,TRBV30,.,TGTGCCTGGAGTCATTACACCGCAGGGGACCAGCCCCAGCATTTT,CAWSHYTAGDQPQHF
.,TRBJ2-7,TRBV5-1,TRBD1,TGCGCCAGCAGCTTGGGGGGACAGGGTGGGGACGAGCAGTACTTC,CASSLGGQGGDEQYF
.,TRBJ2-7,TRBV6-1,.,TGTGCCAGCAGTGAAGCCGGGGTTTTACCCTACGAGCAGTACTTC,CASSEAGVLPYEQYF
.,TRBJ2-5,TRBV6-6,TRBD2,TGTGCCAGCAGTTTTAGCGGGATCAGGACGTGGGAGACCCAGTACTTC,CASSFSGIRTWETQYF
once,TRBJ2-7,TRBV7-2,.,TGTGCCAGCAGCTTAAATCAGGGCTACGAGCAGTACTTC,CASSLNQGYEQYF
.,TRBJ2-3,TRBV6-4,.,TGTGCCAGCAGTGAGCGAGACGGCACAGATACGCAGTATTTT,CASSERDGTDTQYF
.,TRBJ2-7,TRBV11-2,.,TGTGCCAGCAGCGCCGGGACAAGCCCCTACGAGCAGTACTTC,CASSAGTSPYEQYF
.,TRBJ2-1,TRBV4-3,.,TGCGCCAGCAGCCAAGATGTCGTTTCCTACAATGAGCAGTTCTTC,CASSQDVVSYNEQFF
.,TRBJ2-2,TRBV4-2,.,TGTGCCAGCAGCCAGAGGGACACCGGGGAGCTGTTTTTT,CASSQRDTGELFF
hyperexpanded,TRBJ2-3,TRBV27,TRBD2,TGTGCCAGCAGTTTATGGGCTAGCGGGAGCACAGATACGCAGTATTTT,CASSLWASGSTDTQYF
.,TRBJ2-7,TRBV19,.,TGTGCCAGTAGTTTGCAGGGTGGTCACGAGCAGTACTTC,CASSLQGGHEQYF
.,TRBJ1-1,TRBV6-5,TRBD1,TGTGCCACAGGGGGCCTTCTTGCCACTGAAGCTTTCTTT,CATGGLLATEAFF
.,TRBJ2-1,TRBV7-3,TRBD2,TGTGCCAGCAGCTTAACGGGACTAGCGTCCAACAATGAGCAGTTCTTC,CASSLTGLASNNEQFF
.,TRBJ1-1,TRBV9,.,TGTGCCAGCAGCGTAGCCCCCATTACCTCTGGGGCTTTCTTT,CASSVAPITSGAFF
.,TRBJ2-7,TRBV19,.,TGTGCCAGTAGTATATCTTTGGTCCACGAGCAGTACTTC,CASSISLVHEQYF
.,TRBJ1-2,TRBV7-2,.,TGTGCCAGCAGCTTAGGGGCAGGGATAGGCTACACCTTC,CASSLGAGIGYTF